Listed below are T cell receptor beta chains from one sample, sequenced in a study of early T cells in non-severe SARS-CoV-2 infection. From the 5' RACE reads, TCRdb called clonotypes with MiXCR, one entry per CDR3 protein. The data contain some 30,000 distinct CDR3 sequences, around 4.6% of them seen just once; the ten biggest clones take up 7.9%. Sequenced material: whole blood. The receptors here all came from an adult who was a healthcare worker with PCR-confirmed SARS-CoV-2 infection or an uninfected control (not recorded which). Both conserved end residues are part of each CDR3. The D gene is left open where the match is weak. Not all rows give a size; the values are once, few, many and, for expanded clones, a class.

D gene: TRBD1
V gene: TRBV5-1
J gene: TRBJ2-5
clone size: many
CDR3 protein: CASSPTGGQETQYF
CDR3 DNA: TGCGCCAGCAGCCCCACAGGGGGCCAAGAGACCCAGTACTTC

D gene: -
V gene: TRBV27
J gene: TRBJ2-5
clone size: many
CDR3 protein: CASSWRRTPQETQYF
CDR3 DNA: TGTGCCAGCAGTTGGAGACGGACGCCCCAAGAGACCCAGTACTTC

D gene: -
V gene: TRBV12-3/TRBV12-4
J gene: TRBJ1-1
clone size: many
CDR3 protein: CASSFGGIDTEAFF
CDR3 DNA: TGTGCCAGCAGTTTCGGGGGTATCGACACTGAAGCTTTCTTT

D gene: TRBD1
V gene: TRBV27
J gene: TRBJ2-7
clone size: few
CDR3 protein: CASSLDRGHEQYF
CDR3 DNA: TGTGCCAGCAGTTTGGACAGGGGACACGAGCAGTACTTC

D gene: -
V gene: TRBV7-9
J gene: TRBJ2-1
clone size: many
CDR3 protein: CASSFGTYNEQFF
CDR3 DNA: TGTGCCAGCAGCTTCGGGACTTACAATGAGCAGTTCTTC

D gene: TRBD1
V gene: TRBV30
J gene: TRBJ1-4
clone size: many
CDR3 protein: CAWSLGTVFEELFF
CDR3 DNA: TGTGCCTGGAGCCTAGGGACAGTTTTTGAGGAACTGTTTTTT

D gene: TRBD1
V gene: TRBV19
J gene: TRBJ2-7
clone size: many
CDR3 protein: CASSTGTGWSYEQYF
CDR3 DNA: TGTGCCAGTAGTACGGGGACAGGGTGGTCCTACGAGCAGTACTTC

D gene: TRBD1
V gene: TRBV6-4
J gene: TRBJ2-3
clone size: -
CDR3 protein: CASKARDRGTDTQYF
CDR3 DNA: TGTGCCTCCAAGGCCCGGGACAGGGGCACAGATACGCAGTATTTT

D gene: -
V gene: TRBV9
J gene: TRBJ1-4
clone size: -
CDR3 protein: CASSAGPDNGKLFF
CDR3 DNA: TGTGCCAGCAGCGCGGGACCGGACAATGGAAAACTGTTTTTT

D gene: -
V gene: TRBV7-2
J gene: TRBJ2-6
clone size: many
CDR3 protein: CASSSRGLISGANVLTF
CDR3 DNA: TGTGCCAGCAGCTCTAGAGGGCTCATCTCTGGGGCCAACGTCCTGACTTTC

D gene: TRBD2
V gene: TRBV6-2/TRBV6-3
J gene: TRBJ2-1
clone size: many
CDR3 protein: CASSRASGPNNEQFF
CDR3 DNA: TGTGCCAGCAGCCGAGCTAGCGGGCCTAACAATGAGCAGTTCTTC

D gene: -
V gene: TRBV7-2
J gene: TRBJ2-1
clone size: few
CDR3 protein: CASSLVGRGVDEQFF
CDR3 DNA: TGTGCCAGCAGCTTAGTTGGGAGAGGCGTGGATGAGCAGTTCTTC

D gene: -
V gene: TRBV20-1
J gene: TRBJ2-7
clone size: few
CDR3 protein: CSASNIYEQYF
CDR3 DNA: TGCAGTGCTAGTAATATCTACGAGCAGTACTTC

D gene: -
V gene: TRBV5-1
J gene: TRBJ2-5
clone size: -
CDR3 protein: CASSLEGDETQYF
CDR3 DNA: TGCGCCAGCAGCTTGGAGGGGGACGAGACCCAGTACTTC

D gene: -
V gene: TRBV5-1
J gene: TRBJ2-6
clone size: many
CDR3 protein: CASSLARDVGSGANVLTF
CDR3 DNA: TGCGCCAGCAGCTTGGCGAGGGACGTCGGCTCTGGGGCCAACGTCCTGACTTTC

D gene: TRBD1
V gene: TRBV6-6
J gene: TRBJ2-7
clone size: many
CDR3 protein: CASRDRGYEQYF
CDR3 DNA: TGTGCCAGCAGGGACAGGGGTTACGAGCAGTACTTC

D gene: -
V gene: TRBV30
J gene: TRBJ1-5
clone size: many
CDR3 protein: CAWSPLGLGDQPQHF
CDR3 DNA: TGTGCCTGGAGTCCCTTGGGACTAGGAGATCAGCCCCAGCATTTT

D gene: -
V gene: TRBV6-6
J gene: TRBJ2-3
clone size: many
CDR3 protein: CASSSLGTQYF
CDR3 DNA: TGTGCCAGCAGTTCCCTTGGTACGCAGTATTTT

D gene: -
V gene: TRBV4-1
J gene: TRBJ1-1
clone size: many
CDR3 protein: CASSHPLQGNTEAFF
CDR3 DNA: TGCGCCAGCAGCCACCCTTTACAGGGGAACACTGAAGCTTTCTTT

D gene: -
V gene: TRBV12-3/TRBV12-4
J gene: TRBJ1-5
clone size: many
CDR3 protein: CASSFSGGSNQPQHF
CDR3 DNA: TGTGCCAGCAGTTTTAGTGGGGGCTCCAATCAGCCCCAGCATTTT

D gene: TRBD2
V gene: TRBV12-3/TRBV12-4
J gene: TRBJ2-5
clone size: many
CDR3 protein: CASSFPGLAGSQQETQYF
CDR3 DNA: TGTGCCAGCAGTTTCCCGGGACTAGCGGGCTCACAGCAGGAGACCCAGTACTTC

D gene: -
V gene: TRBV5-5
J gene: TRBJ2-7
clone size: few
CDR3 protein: CASSKASGQYEQYF
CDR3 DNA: TGTGCCAGCAGTAAAGCTTCCGGACAGTACGAGCAGTACTTC

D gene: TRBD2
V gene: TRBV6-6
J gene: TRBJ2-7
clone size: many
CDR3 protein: CASSYSGGTSSYEQYF
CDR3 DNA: TGTGCCAGCAGTTACTCGGGGGGGACCAGCTCCTACGAGCAGTACTTC

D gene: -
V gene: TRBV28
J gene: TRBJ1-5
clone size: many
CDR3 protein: CASSLDQPQHF
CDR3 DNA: TGTGCCAGCAGTTTGGATCAGCCCCAGCATTTT

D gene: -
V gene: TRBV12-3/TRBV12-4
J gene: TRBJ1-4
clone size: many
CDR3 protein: CASSIRQATTNEKLFF
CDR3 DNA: TGTGCCAGCAGTATCCGACAGGCAACAACTAATGAAAAACTGTTTTTT

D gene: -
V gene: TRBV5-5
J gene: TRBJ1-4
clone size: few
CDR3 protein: CASRTVATNEKLFF
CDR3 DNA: TGTGCCAGCAGGACCGTCGCAACTAATGAAAAACTGTTTTTT

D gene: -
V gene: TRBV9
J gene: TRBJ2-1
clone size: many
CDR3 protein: CASSVVVSGDEQFF
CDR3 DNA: TGTGCCAGCAGCGTAGTAGTAAGTGGCGATGAGCAGTTCTTC

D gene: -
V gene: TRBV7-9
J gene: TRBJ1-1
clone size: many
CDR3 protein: CASSLLGNTEAFF
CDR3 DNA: TGTGCCAGCAGCTTGCTAGGGAACACTGAAGCTTTCTTT

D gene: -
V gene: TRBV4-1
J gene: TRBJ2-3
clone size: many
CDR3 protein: CASSQERGVRDTQYF
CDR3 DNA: TGCGCCAGCAGCCAAGAACGAGGGGTTAGGGATACGCAGTATTTT

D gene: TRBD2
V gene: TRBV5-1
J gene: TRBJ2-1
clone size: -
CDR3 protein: CASRWTSVSSYNEQFF
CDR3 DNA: TGCGCCAGCAGGTGGACTAGCGTAAGCTCCTACAATGAGCAGTTCTTC

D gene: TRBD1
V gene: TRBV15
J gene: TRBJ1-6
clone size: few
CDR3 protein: CATSRGTGDNSPLHF
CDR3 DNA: TGTGCCACCAGCAGAGGGACAGGGGACAATTCACCCCTCCACTTT

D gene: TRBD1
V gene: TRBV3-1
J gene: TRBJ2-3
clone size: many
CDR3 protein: CASSRGTGIDTQYF
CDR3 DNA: TGTGCCAGCAGCCGTGGGACAGGGATAGATACGCAGTATTTT

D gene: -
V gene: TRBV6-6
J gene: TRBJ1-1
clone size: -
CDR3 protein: CASSPGIFEAFF
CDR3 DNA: TGTGCCAGCAGTCCTGGGATATTTGAAGCTTTCTTT

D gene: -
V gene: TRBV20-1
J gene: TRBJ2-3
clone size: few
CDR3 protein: CSAPRGATDTQYF
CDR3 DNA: TGCAGTGCCCCTAGGGGGGCTACAGATACGCAGTATTTT

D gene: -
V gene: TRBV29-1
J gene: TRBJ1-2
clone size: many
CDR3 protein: CSVRAPPYGYTF
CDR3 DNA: TGCAGCGTCAGGGCGCCTCCCTATGGCTACACCTTC

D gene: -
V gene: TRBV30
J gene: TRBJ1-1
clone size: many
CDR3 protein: CAWSGRIEAFF
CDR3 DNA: TGTGCCTGGAGTGGTCGGATCGAAGCTTTCTTT

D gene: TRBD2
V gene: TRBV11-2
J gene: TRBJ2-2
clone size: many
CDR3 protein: CASSSLRSGGNTGELFF
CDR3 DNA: TGTGCCAGTTCGTCCTTACGAAGCGGGGGGAACACCGGGGAGCTGTTTTTT

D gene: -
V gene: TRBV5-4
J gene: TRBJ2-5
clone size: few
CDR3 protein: CASSYGTQETQYF
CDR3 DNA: TGTGCCAGCAGCTACGGCACACAAGAGACCCAGTACTTC

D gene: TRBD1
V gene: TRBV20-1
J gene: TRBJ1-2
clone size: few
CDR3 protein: CSAGWTGANYGYTF
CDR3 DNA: TGCAGTGCTGGATGGACAGGAGCTAACTATGGCTACACCTTC

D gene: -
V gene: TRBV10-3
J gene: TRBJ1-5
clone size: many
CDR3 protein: CAISRGRDLNQPQHF
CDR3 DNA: TGTGCCATCAGTCGAGGAAGAGACCTCAATCAGCCCCAGCATTTT

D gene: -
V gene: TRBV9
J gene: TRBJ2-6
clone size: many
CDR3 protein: CASSIPGSGANVLTF
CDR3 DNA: TGTGCCAGCAGCATCCCGGGCTCTGGGGCCAACGTCCTGACTTTC

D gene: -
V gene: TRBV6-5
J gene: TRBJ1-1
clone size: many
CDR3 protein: CASREQLNTEAFF
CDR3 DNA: TGTGCCAGCAGAGAACAGTTGAACACTGAAGCTTTCTTT

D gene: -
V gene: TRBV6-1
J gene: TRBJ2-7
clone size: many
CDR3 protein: CASSGGALTYEQYF
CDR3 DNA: TGTGCCAGCAGTGGTGGTGCACTAACCTACGAGCAGTACTTC

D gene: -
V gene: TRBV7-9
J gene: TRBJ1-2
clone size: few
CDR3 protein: CASSSPGAYGYTF
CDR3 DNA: TGTGCCAGCAGCTCACCGGGGGCCTATGGCTACACCTTC

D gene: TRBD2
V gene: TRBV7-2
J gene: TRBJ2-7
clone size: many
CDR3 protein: CASSLGSSGGAQNF
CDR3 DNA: TGTGCCAGCAGCTTAGGGTCTAGCGGGGGGGCCCAGAACTTC

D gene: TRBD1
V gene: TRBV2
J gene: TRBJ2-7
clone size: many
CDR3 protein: CASSAIRTGLYEQYF
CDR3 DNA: TGTGCCAGCAGTGCAATTAGGACAGGGCTCTACGAGCAGTACTTC

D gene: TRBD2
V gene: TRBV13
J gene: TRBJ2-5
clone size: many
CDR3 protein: CASSSLTSGGGQETQYF
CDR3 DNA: TGTGCCAGCAGCTCCCTGACTAGCGGGGGGGGACAAGAGACCCAGTACTTC

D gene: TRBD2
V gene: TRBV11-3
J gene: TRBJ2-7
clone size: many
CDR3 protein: CASSLDLQRGNYEQYF
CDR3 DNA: TGTGCCAGCAGCTTAGATCTACAGCGGGGGAACTACGAGCAGTACTTC